This TCR beta chain was identified during a study of T-cell memory formation after mild COVID-19. General study results and limits: SARS-CoV-2 specificity was not confirmed for second-wave clones peaking on day 37. CD4+ contracting clones lay mainly in CM and EM, CD8+ ones in EMRA.

From the 5' RACE reads, TCRdb called clonotypes with MiXCR, one entry per CDR3 protein. The sample lists about 180,000 distinct CDR3 sequences; approximately 16% were seen once. V was pared by 3 bases and J by 5 bases, with 9 bases between. The CDR3 is 13 amino acids. The table lists this clonotype with a few counts. Its antigen is currently unknown. The chain links TRBV12-3 or TRBV12-4 to TRBJ2-3; D gene uncertain. Source material: PBMCs or a T cell subset sorted from them (not recorded which). The receptor was derived from an adult woman who had mild COVID-19 (a few samples of this study predate the infection). Cell type and time point are not known. The CDR3 here is CASSFMAEDTQYF. In nucleotides, the CDR3 is TGTGCCAGCAGTTTTATGGCAGAAGATACGCAGTATTTT.